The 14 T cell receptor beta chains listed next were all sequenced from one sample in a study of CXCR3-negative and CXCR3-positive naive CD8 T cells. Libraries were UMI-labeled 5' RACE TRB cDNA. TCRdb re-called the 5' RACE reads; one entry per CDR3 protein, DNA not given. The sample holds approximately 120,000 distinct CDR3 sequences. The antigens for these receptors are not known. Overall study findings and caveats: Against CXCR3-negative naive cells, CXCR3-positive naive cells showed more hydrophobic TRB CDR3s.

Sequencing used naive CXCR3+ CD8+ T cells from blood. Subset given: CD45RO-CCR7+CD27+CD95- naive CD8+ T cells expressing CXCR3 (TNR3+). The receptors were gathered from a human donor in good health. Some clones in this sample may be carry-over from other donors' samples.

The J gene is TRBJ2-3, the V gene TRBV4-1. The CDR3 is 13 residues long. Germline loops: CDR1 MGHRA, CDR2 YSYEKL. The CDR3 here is CASSQGTWETQYF.

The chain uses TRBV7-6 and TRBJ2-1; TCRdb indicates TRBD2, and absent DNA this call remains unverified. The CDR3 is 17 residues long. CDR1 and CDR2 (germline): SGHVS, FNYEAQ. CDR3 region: CASSYTGLAGIPNEQFF.

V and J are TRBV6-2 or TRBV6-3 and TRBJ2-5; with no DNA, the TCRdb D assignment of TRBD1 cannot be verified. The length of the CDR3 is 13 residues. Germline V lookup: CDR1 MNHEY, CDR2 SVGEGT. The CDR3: CASKERGLETQYF.

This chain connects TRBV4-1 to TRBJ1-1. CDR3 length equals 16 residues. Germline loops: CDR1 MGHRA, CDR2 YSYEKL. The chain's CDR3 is CASSQGIGLANTEAFF.

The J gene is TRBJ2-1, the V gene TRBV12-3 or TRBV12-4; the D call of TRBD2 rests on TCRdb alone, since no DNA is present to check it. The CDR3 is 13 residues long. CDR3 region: CASTPGGHNEQFF.

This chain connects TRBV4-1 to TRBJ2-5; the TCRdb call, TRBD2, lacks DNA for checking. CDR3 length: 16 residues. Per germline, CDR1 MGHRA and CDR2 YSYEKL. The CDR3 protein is CASSPRLAGGEETQYF.

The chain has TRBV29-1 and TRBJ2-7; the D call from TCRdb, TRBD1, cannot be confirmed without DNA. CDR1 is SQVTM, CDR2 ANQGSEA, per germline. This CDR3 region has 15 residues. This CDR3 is CSVLDSLSYSYEQYF.

The CDR3 sequence is CASSLWGPYNEQFF. V usage is TRBV27 and J usage is TRBJ2-1; checking the TCRdb D call of TRBD1 is not possible without DNA. The CDR3 is 14 amino acids. Germline V gene lookup returns CDR1 MNHEY and CDR2 SMNVEV (reference sequence).

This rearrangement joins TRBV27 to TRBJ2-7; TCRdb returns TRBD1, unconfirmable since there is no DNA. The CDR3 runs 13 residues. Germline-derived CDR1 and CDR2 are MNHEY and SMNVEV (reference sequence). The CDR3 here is CASRPTGTYEQYF.

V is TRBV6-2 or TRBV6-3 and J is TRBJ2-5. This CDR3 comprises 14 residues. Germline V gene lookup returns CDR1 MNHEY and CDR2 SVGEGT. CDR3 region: CASSYLREQETQYF.

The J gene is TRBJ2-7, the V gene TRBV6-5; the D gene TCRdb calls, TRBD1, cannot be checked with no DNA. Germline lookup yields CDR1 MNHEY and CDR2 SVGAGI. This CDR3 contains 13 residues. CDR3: CASVSGGSYEQYF.

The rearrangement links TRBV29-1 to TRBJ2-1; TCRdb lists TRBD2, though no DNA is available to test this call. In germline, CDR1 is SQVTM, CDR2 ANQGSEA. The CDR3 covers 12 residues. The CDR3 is CSVVYGGTEQFF.

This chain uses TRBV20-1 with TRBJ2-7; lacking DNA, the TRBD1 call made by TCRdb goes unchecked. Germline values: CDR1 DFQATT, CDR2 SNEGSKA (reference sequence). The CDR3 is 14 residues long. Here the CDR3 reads CSAREGAVSYEQYF.

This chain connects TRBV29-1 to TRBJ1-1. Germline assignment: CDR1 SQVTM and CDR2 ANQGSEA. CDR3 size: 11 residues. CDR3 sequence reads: CSVFWGTEAFF.